The T cell receptor (beta chain) described here comes from a study of cytomegalovirus exposure and HLA in healthy donors. Whole-study results and caveats: What a later analysis showed was that several of the most significant clusters appeared linked to common viral pathogens.

In the case of this clone: Its matching antigen is unknown.

The V end lost 7 bases, the J end lost 0 bases, and 9 bases lay between the germline ends. This CDR3 region has 13 residues. The germline V gene has CDR1 SGHNT and CDR2 YYREEE (reference sequence). This PCR relied on a set of 60 Vbeta primers and 13 Jbeta primers. Study processing details: In a later analysis, of some 80 million unique beta chains, roughly 10 million appeared in at least two donors. This table comes from immunoSEQ multiplex PCR, and its TCRdb copy is limited to in-frame clones, with some not included. V and J calls and clone size come straight from that table; D and trimming were deduced from the DNA. The sample has 140,000 or so clones; roughly 79% are singletons.

The TCR originated in a woman aged 60-70 years in good health and CMV-seropositive. The genes are TRBV5-4 and TRBJ2-3, with D possibly being TRBD1 (6 bases). The sample consisted of PBMCs. The CDR3 protein is CASGQGSTDTQYF. In DNA form, the CDR3 reads TGTGCCAGCGGGCAGGGGAGCACAGATACGCAGTATTTT.